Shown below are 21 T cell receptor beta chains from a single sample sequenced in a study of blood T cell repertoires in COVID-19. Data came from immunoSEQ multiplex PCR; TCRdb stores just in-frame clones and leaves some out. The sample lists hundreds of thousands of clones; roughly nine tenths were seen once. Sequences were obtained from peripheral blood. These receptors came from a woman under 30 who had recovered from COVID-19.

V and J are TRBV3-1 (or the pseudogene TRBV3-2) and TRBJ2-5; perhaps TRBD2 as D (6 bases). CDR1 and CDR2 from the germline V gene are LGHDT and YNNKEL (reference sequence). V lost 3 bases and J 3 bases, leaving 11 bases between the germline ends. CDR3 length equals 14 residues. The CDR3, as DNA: TGTGCCAGCAGCCAGTCAGGCGGGGAAGAGACCCAGTACTTC. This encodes CASSQSGGEETQYF.

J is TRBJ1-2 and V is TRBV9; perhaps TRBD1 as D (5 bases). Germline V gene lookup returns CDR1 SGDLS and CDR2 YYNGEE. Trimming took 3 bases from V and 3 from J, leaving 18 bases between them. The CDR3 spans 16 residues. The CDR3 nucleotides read TGTGCCAGCAGCGCCTCCTGGGGAGGGGACCACTATGGCTACACCTTC. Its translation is CASSASWGGDHYGYTF.

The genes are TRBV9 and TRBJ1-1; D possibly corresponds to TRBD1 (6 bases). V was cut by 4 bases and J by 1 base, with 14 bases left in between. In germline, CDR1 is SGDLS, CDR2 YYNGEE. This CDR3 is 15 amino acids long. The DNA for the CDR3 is TGTGCCAGCAGCCCCCGGGGGGGGCAGAACACTGAAGCTTTCTTT. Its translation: CASSPRGGQNTEAFF. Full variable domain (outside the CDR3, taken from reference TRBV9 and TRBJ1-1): DSGVTQTPKHLITATGQRVTLRCSPRSGDLSVYWYQQSLDQGLQFLIQYYNGEERAKGNILERFSAQQFPDLHSELNLSSLELGDSALYFCASSPRGGQNTEAFFGQGTRLTVV.

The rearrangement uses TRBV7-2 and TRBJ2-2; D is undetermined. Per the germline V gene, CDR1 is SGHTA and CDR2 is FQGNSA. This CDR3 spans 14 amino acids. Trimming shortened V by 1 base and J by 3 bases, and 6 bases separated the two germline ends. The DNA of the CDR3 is TGTGCCAGCAGCTTAGGTCTACACACCGGGGAGCTGTTTTTT. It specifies CASSLGLHTGELFF. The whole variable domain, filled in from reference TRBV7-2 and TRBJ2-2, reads GAGVSQSPSNKVTEKGKDVELRCDPISGHTALYWYRQSLGQGLEFLIYFQGNSAPDKSGLPSDRFSAERTGGSVSTLTIQRTQQEDSAVYLCASSLGLHTGELFFGEGSRLTVL.

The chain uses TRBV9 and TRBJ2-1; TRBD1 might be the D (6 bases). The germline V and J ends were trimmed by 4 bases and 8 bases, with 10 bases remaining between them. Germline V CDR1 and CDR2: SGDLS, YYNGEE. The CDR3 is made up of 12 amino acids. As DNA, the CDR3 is TGTGCCAGCAGCATATACAGGGATGAGCAGTTCTTC. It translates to CASSIYRDEQFF. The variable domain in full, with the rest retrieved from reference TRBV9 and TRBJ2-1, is DSGVTQTPKHLITATGQRVTLRCSPRSGDLSVYWYQQSLDQGLQFLIQYYNGEERAKGNILERFSAQQFPDLHSELNLSSLELGDSALYFCASSIYRDEQFFGPGTRLTVL.

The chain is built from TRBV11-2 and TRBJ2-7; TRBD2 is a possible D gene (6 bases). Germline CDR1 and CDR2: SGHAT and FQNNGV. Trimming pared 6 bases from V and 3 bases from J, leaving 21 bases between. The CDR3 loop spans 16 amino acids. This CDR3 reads CASSSEDGGMYYEQYF. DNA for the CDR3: TGTGCCAGCAGTAGTGAAGACGGAGGGATGTACTACGAGCAGTACTTC.

CDR3 region: CASSLPGQVSGNTEAFF. The CDR3 DNA is TGTGCCAGCAGCTTACCGGGACAGGTCTCCGGGAACACTGAAGCTTTCTTT. The chain has TRBV7-2 and TRBJ1-1; 8 bases are shared with TRBD1. V dropped 2 bases and J dropped 1; count of bases not matched to a gene: 9. Germline CDR1 is SGHTA and CDR2 is FQGNSA. This CDR3 has 17 amino acids. The variable domain in full, completed from reference TRBV7-2 and TRBJ1-1, reads GAGVSQSPSNKVTEKGKDVELRCDPISGHTALYWYRQSLGQGLEFLIYFQGNSAPDKSGLPSDRFSAERTGGSVSTLTIQRTQQEDSAVYLCASSLPGQVSGNTEAFFGQGTRLTVV.

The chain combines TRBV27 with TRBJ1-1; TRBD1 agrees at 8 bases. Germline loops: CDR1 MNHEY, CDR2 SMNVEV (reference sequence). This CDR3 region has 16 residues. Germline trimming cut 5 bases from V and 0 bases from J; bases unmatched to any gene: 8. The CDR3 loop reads CASSLGQGIVNTEAFF. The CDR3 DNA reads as TGTGCCAGCAGTCTCGGACAGGGAATCGTGAACACTGAAGCTTTCTTT.

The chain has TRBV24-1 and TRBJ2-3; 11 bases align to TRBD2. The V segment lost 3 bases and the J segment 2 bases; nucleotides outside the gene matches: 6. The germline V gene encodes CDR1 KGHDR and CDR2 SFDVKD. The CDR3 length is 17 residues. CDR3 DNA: TGTGCCACCAGTGATCTCCAGACTAGCGGGGACACAGATACGCAGTATTTT. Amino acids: CATSDLQTSGDTDTQYF.

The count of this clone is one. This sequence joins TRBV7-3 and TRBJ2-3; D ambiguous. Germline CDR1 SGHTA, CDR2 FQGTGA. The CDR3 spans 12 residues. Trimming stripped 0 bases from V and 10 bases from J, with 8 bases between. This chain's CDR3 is CASSLTLSPQYF. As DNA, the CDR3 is TGTGCCAGCAGCTTAACGCTATCTCCGCAGTATTTT.

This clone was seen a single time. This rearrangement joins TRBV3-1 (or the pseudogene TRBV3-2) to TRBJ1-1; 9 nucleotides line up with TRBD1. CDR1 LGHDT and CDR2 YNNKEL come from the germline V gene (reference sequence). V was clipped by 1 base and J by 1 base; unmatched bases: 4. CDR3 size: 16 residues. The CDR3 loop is CASSQVGGQGNTEAFF. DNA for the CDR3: TGTGCCAGCAGCCAAGTGGGGGGACAGGGGAACACTGAAGCTTTCTTT.

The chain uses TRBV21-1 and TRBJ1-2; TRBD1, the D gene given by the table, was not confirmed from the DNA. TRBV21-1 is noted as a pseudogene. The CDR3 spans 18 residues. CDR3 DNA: TGTGCCAGCAGCCCGGCCGAATGGACAGTAGTTCCTAACTATGGCTACACCTTC. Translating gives CASSPAEWTVVPNYGYTF.

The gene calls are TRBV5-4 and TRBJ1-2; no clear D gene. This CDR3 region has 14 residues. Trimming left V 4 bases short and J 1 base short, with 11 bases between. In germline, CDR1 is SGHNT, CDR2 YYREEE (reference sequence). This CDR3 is CASSTGARNYGYTF. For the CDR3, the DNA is TGTGCCAGCAGCACTGGAGCCCGTAACTATGGCTACACCTTC.

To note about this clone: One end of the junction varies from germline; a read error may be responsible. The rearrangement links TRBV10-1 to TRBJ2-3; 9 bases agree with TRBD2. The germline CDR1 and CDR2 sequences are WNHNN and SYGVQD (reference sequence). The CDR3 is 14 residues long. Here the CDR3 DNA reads TGCGCCACCCTATACGGGACTAGCATAGATACGCAGTATTTT. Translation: CATLYGTSIDTQYF.

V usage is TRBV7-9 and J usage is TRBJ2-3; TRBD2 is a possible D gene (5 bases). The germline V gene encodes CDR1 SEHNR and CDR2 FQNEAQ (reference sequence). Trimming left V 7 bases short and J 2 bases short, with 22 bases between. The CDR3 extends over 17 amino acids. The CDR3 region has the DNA TGTGCCAGCACGACCAACCGGGGATCAATGTTCACAGATACGCAGTATTTT. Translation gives CASTTNRGSMFTDTQYF.

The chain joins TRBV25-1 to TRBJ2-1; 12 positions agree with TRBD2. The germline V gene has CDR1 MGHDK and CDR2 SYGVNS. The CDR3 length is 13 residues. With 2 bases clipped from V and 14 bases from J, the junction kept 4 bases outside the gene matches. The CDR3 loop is CASSEPSGRGEFF. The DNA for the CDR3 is TGTGCCAGCAGTGAACCTAGCGGGAGGGGAGAGTTCTTC.

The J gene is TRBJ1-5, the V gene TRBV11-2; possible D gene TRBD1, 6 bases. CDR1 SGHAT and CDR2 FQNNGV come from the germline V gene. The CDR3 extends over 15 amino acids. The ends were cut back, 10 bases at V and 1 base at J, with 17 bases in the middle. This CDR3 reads CATQPRGQSNQPQHF. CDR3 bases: TGTGCCACCCAGCCCAGGGGACAAAGCAATCAGCCCCAGCATTTT.

CDR3 amino acids: CASSDPSGRGGETQYF. The CDR3 coding sequence is TGTGCCAGCAGTGACCCTAGCGGGAGGGGAGGAGAGACCCAGTACTTC. The rearrangement joins TRBV6-1 to TRBJ2-5, with TRBD2 identical over 12 bases. Per germline, CDR1 MNHNS and CDR2 SASEGT. V shed 3 bases, J shed 4 bases, and the junction held 6 bases outside the gene matches. The CDR3 runs 16 residues.

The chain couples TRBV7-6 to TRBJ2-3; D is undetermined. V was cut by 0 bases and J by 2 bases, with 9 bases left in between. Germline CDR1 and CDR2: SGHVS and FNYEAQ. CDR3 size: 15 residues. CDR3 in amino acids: CASSLAPTSTDTQYF. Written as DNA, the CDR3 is TGTGCCAGCAGCTTAGCCCCAACTTCCACAGATACGCAGTATTTT.

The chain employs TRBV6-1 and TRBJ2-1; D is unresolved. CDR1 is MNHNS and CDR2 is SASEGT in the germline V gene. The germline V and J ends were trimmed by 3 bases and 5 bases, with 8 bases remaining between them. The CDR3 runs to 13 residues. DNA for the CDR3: TGTGCCAGCAGTGATTACGAGGACAATGAGCAGTTCTTC. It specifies CASSDYEDNEQFF.

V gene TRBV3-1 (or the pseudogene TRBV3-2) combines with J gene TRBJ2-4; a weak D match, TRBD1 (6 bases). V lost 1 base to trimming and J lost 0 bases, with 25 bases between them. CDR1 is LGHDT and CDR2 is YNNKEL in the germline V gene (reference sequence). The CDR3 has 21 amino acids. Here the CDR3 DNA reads TGTGCCAGCAGCCAAGTCTTTGGGGGCAATGACCCCTTGGTAGCCAAAAACATTCAGTACTTC. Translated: CASSQVFGGNDPLVAKNIQYF.